The 15 T cell receptor beta chains below were found in one sample sequenced in a study of lymphopenia after photon versus proton radiotherapy. Repertoires were generated with immunoSEQ multiplex PCR, while TCRdb's copy carries only in-frame clones and drops some. The sample includes about 40,000 clones, roughly four fifths of them seen just once. Here the sequenced sample was peripheral blood, taken from a patient treated with proton-based radiotherapy. The receptors were gathered from a woman in her sixties or seventies with pancreatic cancer.

J is TRBJ2-2 and V is TRBV19; TRBD2 might be the D (5 bases). The CDR3 is 12 residues long. Trimming cost V 4 bases and J 13 bases, with 13 bases left between them. Germline V CDR1 and CDR2: LNHDA, SQIVND (reference sequence). The CDR3 bases are TGTGCCAGTAGTACGCGGGCCCGTGGGCTGTTTTTT. Encoded protein: CASSTRARGLFF.

This clone has just one count. This sequence joins TRBV30 and TRBJ2-5; D perhaps matches TRBD2 (6 bases). The length of the CDR3 is 17 residues. CDR1 is GTSNPN, CDR2 SVGIG, per germline (reference sequence). The V gene lost 1 base and the J gene lost 2 bases, with 20 bases spanning the gap. In DNA, the CDR3 is TGTGCCTGGAGTGCCACCTGGGGGGAGAGTGGGCAAGAGACCCAGTACTTC. Its protein is CAWSATWGESGQETQYF.

The chain has TRBV2 and TRBJ1-5, with TRBD1 identical over 8 bases. This CDR3 has 14 amino acids. Germline V gives CDR1 SNHLY, CDR2 FYNNEI. Trimming took 7 bases from V and 4 from J; bases not matched to a gene: 6. CDR3 loop: CASTQRTGNQPQHF. The CDR3 DNA sequence: TGTGCCAGCACCCAGAGGACAGGGAATCAGCCCCAGCATTTT.

This chain uses TRBV10-2 with TRBJ2-7; D is possibly TRBD2 (5 bases). Trimming removed 2 bases at V and 5 bases at J, with 16 bases between. Germline-derived CDR1 and CDR2 are WSHSY and SAAADI. This CDR3 is built from 15 residues. The CDR3 DNA reads as TGCGCCAGCAGTGAGGATATAGGCGGGCGCGACGAGCAGTACTTC. Translating gives CASSEDIGGRDEQYF.

This rearrangement joins TRBV6-5 to TRBJ1-1, with unresolved D. The CDR3 has 14 residues. Germline V CDR1 and CDR2: MNHEY, SVGAGI. Trimming took 2 bases from V and 3 from J, leaving 10 bases between them. CDR3 sequence: CASSYKTPYTEAFF. The DNA for the CDR3 is TGTGCCAGCAGTTACAAGACACCTTACACTGAAGCTTTCTTT.

The genes are TRBV11-2 and TRBJ2-7; 7 bases align to TRBD2. Trimming removed 3 bases from V and 0 bases from J; junction bases left unmatched: 11. CDR1 and CDR2 (germline): SGHAT, FQNNGV. The CDR3 runs 17 residues. CDR3 in DNA: TGTGCCAGCAGCTTGGCCCGAAGCCGCGGGAGCTCCTACGAGCAGTACTTC. The encoded protein is CASSLARSRGSSYEQYF.

This chain links TRBV2 with TRBJ1-2, with D perhaps TRBD1 (6 bases). In germline, CDR1 is SNHLY, CDR2 FYNNEI. There are 12 residues in the CDR3. Trimming left V 8 bases short and J 8 bases short, with 15 bases between. The CDR3 sequence: CASEGGDGGYTF. CDR3 DNA sequence: TGTGCCAGCGAGGGGGGGGACGGAGGCTACACCTTC.

The chain links TRBV12-5 to TRBJ2-1; TRBD2 matches 15 bases. Losses at the gene ends were 4 bases for V and 8 bases for J; bases not matched to a gene: 6. CDR3 length equals 16 residues. Germline-derived CDR1 and CDR2 are LGHNT and FRNRAP. Here the CDR3 DNA reads TGTGCTAGTGGTTCCACGGGACTAGCGGGAGGATATGAGCAGTTCTTC. This codes for CASGSTGLAGGYEQFF.

As DNA, the CDR3 is TGCGCCAGCAGCCATAGGGGGGATCTAGCTAACTATGGCTACACCTTC. This gives the protein CASSHRGDLANYGYTF. The chain carries TRBV4-3 and TRBJ1-2; tentatively, D is TRBD1 (6 bases). The V end was cut by 3 bases, the J end by 0 bases, with 14 bases between. The CDR3 contains 16 residues. Germline V gene lookup returns CDR1 LGHNA and CDR2 YSLEER.

The chain's CDR3 is CASSLLTGLSNQPQHF. CDR3 DNA: TGTGCCAGCAGTTTGTTGACAGGCCTTAGCAATCAGCCCCAGCATTTT. The chain links TRBV28 to TRBJ1-5; D is perhaps TRBD1 (6 bases). Trimming pared 3 bases from V and 0 bases from J, leaving 12 bases between. The CDR3 is made up of 16 amino acids. CDR1 and CDR2 from the germline V gene are MDHEN and SYDVKM.

This clone is a singleton in its sample. This rearrangement joins TRBV18 to TRBJ2-1; tentatively, D is TRBD1 (6 bases). This CDR3 has 13 residues. Trimming removed 3 bases at V and 4 bases at J, with 7 bases between. Germline V gene sequence: CDR1 KGHSH, CDR2 LQKENI. For the CDR3, the DNA is TGTGCCAGCTCACCCGGACAGTACAATGAGCAGTTCTTC. Translating it yields CASSPGQYNEQFF.

J is TRBJ2-5 and V is TRBV18; 7 bases map to TRBD2. The assigned J gene may be wrong: the sequence end matches TRBJ2-7 better. The CDR3 sequence is 14 residues long. CDR1 KGHSH and CDR2 LQKENI come from the germline V gene. CDR3 nucleotide sequence: TGTGCCAGCCGCGCCGGGGCGGGGGACTACGAGCAGTACTTC. This translates into CASRAGAGDYEQYF.

The chain combines TRBV28 with TRBJ2-2; 7 bases are shared with TRBD1. CDR1 is MDHEN and CDR2 is SYDVKM in the germline V gene. The CDR3 has 15 residues. V lost 6 bases to trimming and J lost 9 bases; unmatched junction nucleotides: 13. CDR3 DNA sequence: TGTGCCAGCAGCCTTTCGACAGGGTTTTTCCGGGAGCTGTTTTTT. Protein: CASSLSTGFFRELFF.

This rearrangement joins TRBV4-3 to TRBJ2-2; 7 bases line up with TRBD1. Germline V gene data show CDR1 as LGHNA and CDR2 as YSLEER. This CDR3 contains 13 residues. J lost 5 bases, V lost 4 bases, and 1 base had no gene match. The CDR3 bases are TGCGCCAGCAGCCTGGACAGGACCGGGGAGCTGTTTTTT. Translating gives CASSLDRTGELFF.

V is TRBV28 and J is TRBJ1-1; no definite D call. Germline CDR1 is MDHEN and CDR2 is SYDVKM. Deletions cut 4 bases from V and 0 bases from J, with 9 bases between. The CDR3 totals 14 residues. In nucleotides, the CDR3 is TGTGCCAGCAGTTCCGCCCCAATGAACACTGAAGCTTTCTTT. It codes for CASSSAPMNTEAFF.